Listed here is a single T cell receptor beta chain. Its specific antigen is unknown. One base away there is no much larger clone; base qualities are not given. The sample originates from a study of shared clonotypes between healthy human individuals (dated by TCRdb to the early 2020s). Concerning the study at large: The cohort included a few men and a couple of women between 18 and 49 years of age. For each donor, CD4 naive and CD4 memory were each run on three plates, CD8 naive on two plates, and CD8 memory on one plate. To estimate repertoire size and how much clonotype sharing occurs between individuals, the study deeply sequenced the blood TCR repertoires of a handful of healthy adults. Different laboratories and diverse techniques were used to prepare libraries and sequence TCR repertoires, to increase sequencing depth and limit assay-specific biases. Between about 0.94 and 8.9 billion PBMCs per donor were obtained by leukapheresis.

The investigation overall reported the following: Because the study included a small number of donors, the genetic and exposure-history diversity represented was limited. Across a handful of donors, roughly 5% of naive CD4, roughly 3.3% of naive CD8, roughly 2.3% of memory CD4, and approximately 0.4% of memory CD8 clonotypes were shared. Compared with non-shared clonotypes, clonotypes shared by all four sorted-subset donors had higher generation probabilities. Pairwise subsampling indicated that sequencing depth was expected to affect the degree of clonotype sharing among donors. Naive subsets generally had larger estimated clonotype richness than memory subsets did. Even with the large sequencing depth, rarefaction of the sorted-subset datasets indicated that sequencing was incomplete. Sampling was limited to blood, and TCR repertoires in tissue likely differ from TCR repertoires in blood.

Using the deep immunoSEQ assay, TCR CDR3 regions were amplified from genomic DNA by multiplex PCR. Extracted genomic DNA from each cell subset was spread evenly across all wells of several immunoSEQ 96-well plates, with each plate serving as a replicate. For sorted subsets, each replicate PCR was loaded with 200 ng genomic DNA, equivalent to approximately 27,000 T cell genomes. Purified libraries were measured with a Qubit 3.0 fluorometer, size-checked on a Bioanalyzer 2100, and measured again with the KAPA Library Quantification kit. Every immunoSEQ 96-well plate was sequenced on a dedicated single-read 150-cycle Illumina NextSeq 550 flow cell. The original methods were these. The immunoSEQ output contained only junctional sequences without quality scores, so filtering could not match that applied to full-length reads. Sequences were annotated with PyIR, a Python wrapper for IgBLAST v1.9, using IMGT germline references to assign V/J genes and CDR3. Reads were filtered out if the reads had weak V/J assignments (E-value above 1e-6), no CDR3, stop codons, out-of-frame junctions, or ambiguous translated residues. V3J clonotypes were defined as sequences sharing an identical inferred V gene, J gene, and CDR3 amino acid sequence. To compute the percentage overlap between repertoires, the number of shared unique clonotypes was divided by the size of the smaller repertoire. Repertoire richness was assessed with RTK rarefaction, the Chao1 estimator, and Recon v2.1 estimates of unobserved clonotypes. Generation probabilities for all TCRbeta clonotypes obtained by the gDNA method from four donors were computed using OLGA. Not all clones reach the TCRdb copy of this immuneACCESS table, which keeps in-frame sequences only. Checked studies attribute under half of the gap to unresolved V genes and leave the rest unexplained. V and J calls and clone size are given by that table; D and trimming were obtained from the DNA. This sample comprises about 2 million clones, 95% of them detected only once. Together, the top ten hold more than 0.1% of the sample.

Donors were healthy HIV-negative adults with no recently reported acute infections or vaccinations. Every donor was a Caucasian adult living in Nashville, Tennessee, USA. CD4+ T cells were enriched through magnetic negative selection, after which naive cells were positively selected on CD45RA and the remaining negative fraction served as the memory subset. Blood was obtained by leukapheresis, after which PBMCs were separated by Ficoll-Histopaque density gradient centrifugation and cryopreserved in liquid nitrogen vapor phase. Analytical flow cytometry was used to check the purity and quantity of each magnetically sorted T cell population. From each sorted fraction, genomic DNA was isolated and quantified by UV absorbance on a Nanodrop 2000c. The material sequenced was naive CD4+ T cells sorted from blood. What the cell subset or site label conveys for this sample: CD45RA+ positively selected. The source is a man aged 18 to 30 in good health.

The CDR3 has the sequence CASSHARGDKNTKYF. The base sequence is TGTGCCAGCAGCCATGCGAGGGGGGATAAGAATACTAAATATTTT. The chain joins TRBV6-4 to TRBJ1-3; TRBD1 is possibly the D segment (6 matching bases). V and J lose 6 bases and 15 bases, and a span of 27 bases separates them. The CDR3 runs 15 amino acids, cysteine and phenylalanine included. Left in the record is the CDR3 DNA by itself, 45 bases read in frame from the first base. The germline V gene sets CDR1 to MRHNA and CDR2 to SNTAGT.